This TCR beta chain comes out of a study of Graves' ophthalmopathy and Graves' hyperthyroidism. Study-wide results and limits: Blood also harbored most expanded thyroid clonotypes above 0.001 frequency.

This clonotype was seen at least ten times. The target antigen is unknown. Exclusion criteria comprised other autoimmune diseases, uncontrolled infections, pregnancy or lactation in patients. The diagnosis was founded upon clinical symptoms, serum thyroxine, TRAb, thyroid ultrasound and orbital computed tomography. The CDR3 sequence is 15 residues long. Germline V gene sequence: CDR1 SGHNT, CDR2 YYREEE (reference sequence). The V end lost 0 bases, the J end lost 4 bases, and 13 bases lay between the germline ends. RNA transcripts were the source from which TCR beta CDR3 regions were amplified. Second-round multiplex PCR came after a first-round RT-PCR that employed HTBI primers. TCRdb processed the multiplex PCR reads anew with MiXCR; each CDR3 protein has one entry. The sample yields 200,000 to 250,000 distinct CDR3 sequences, 20% to 25% seen once.

Sequencing was done on a sample of peripheral blood. This chain joins TRBV5-4 and TRBJ1-2; D remains unclear. The sequence was collected from a woman in her forties or fifties with Graves' ophthalmopathy. CDR3 DNA sequence: TGTGCCAGCAGCTTGGATCGGGGAGTGACCTATGGCTACACCTTC. It translates to CASSLDRGVTYGYTF.